This TCR beta chain stems from a study of blood T cell repertoires in COVID-19. The overall study: Acute-phase and convalescent COVID-19 samples originated in the United States, Italy and Spain. PBMCs, B-cell-depleted T cells, or T cells were the source of the cDNA or gDNA that made up the material.

Trimming cost V 1 base and J 7 bases, with 11 bases left between them. The CDR3 runs 15 residues. The V gene's germline CDR1 is SEHNR and CDR2 FQNEAQ (reference sequence). The repertoire was sequenced with immunoSEQ multiplex PCR; TCRdb's copy has only in-frame clones and lacks some. The sample holds 160,000 or so clones, 85% to 90% seen once. This sequence originates from a woman aged 40-49 years with acute or convalescent COVID-19. Sequences were obtained from peripheral blood. The chain combines TRBV7-9 with TRBJ1-6, with D maybe TRBD1 (5 bases). In DNA, the CDR3 is TGTGCCAGCAGCTTAGGGGCAGGGTACAATTCACCCCTCCACTTT. It specifies CASSLGAGYNSPLHF. The whole variable domain, remainder taken from reference TRBV7-9 and TRBJ1-6, is DTGVSQNPRHKITKRGQNVTFRCDPISEHNRLYWYRQTLGQGPEFLTYFQNEAQLEKSRLLSDRFSAERPKGSFSTLEIQRTEQGDSAMYLCASSLGAGYNSPLHFGNGTRLTVT.